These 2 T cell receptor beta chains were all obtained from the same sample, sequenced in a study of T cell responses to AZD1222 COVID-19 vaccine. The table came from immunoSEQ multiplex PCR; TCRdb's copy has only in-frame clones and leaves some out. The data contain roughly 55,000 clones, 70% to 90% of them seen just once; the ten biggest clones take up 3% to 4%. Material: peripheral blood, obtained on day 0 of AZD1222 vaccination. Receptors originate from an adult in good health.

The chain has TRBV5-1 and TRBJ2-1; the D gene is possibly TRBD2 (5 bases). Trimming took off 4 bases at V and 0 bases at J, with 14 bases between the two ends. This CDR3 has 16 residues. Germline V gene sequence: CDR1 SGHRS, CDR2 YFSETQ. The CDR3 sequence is CASSTTGMSSYNEQFF. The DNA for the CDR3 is TGCGCCAGCAGCACGACCGGGATGTCCTCCTACAATGAGCAGTTCTTC.

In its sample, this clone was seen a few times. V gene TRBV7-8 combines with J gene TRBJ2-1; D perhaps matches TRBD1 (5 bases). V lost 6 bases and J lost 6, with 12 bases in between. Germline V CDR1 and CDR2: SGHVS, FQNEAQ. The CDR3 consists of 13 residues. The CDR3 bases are TGTGCCAGCAGAGGGGCCAGGGCCAATGAGCAGTTCTTC. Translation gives CASRGARANEQFF.